The 5 T cell receptor beta chains reported below all come from one sample, sequenced in a study of T cells of healthy individuals. TCRdb redid the calling of the 5' RACE reads with MiXCR, one entry per CDR3 protein. The table has about 53,000 distinct CDR3 sequences, about 14% seen once. These receptors all come from a human donor in good health.

This clonotype was recorded only once. For the CDR3, the DNA is TGTGCCAGTAGTCCCCGGACAGGGAGGGGCAATGAGCAGTTCTTC. Its protein is CASSPRTGRGNEQFF. The gene calls are TRBV19 and TRBJ2-1; a possible D gene is TRBD1 (8 bases). Germline V gives CDR1 LNHDA, CDR2 SQIVND (reference sequence). Trimming took off 5 bases at V and 6 bases at J, with 17 bases between the two ends. The CDR3 loop spans 15 amino acids.

This clonotype came up a few times. CDR3 sequence reads: CASTRGGEYGELFF. The CDR3 nucleotides are TGTGCCAGCACTCGCGGTGGGGAGTACGGGGAGCTGTTTTTT. This chain uses TRBV2 with TRBJ2-2; D possibly corresponds to TRBD2 (5 bases). V was trimmed by 7 bases and J by 7 bases, leaving 16 bases between them. Per the germline V gene, CDR1 is SNHLY and CDR2 is FYNNEI. CDR3 length: 14 residues.

The J gene is TRBJ2-6, the V gene TRBV2; no firm D call. The CDR3 has 15 amino acids. The V gene's germline CDR1 is SNHLY and CDR2 FYNNEI. V was clipped by 8 bases and J by 1 base, with 12 bases between them. In DNA form, the CDR3 reads TGTGCCAGCGAGAACACGTTGTCTGGGGCCAACGTCCTGACTTTC. Encoded protein: CASENTLSGANVLTF.

The V and J genes are TRBV30 and TRBJ1-2, with D possibly being TRBD1 (5 bases). V was trimmed by 0 bases and J by 2 bases, leaving 13 bases between them. The CDR3 has 15 residues. Germline V gives CDR1 GTSNPN, CDR2 SVGIG (reference sequence). The CDR3: CAWSVGGPGNYGYTF. The CDR3 nucleotides read TGTGCCTGGAGTGTTGGGGGACCAGGCAACTATGGCTACACCTTC.

This clonotype was detected ten times or more. The V call is TRBV29-1, the J call TRBJ2-4, with D tentatively TRBD1 (5 bases). V lost 4 bases and J lost 7, with 14 bases in between. CDR3 size: 13 residues. Germline values: CDR1 SQVTM, CDR2 ANQGSEA. The CDR3 sequence is CSVAPRQGNIQYF. The CDR3 DNA reads TGCAGCGTTGCTCCCCGCCAGGGCAACATTCAGTACTTC.